This entry describes one T cell receptor (beta chain). TCRdb's table, derived via immunoSEQ multiplex PCR, lists solely in-frame clones and lacks some. The table shows about 40,000 clones, with 85% to 95% occurring only once. The data were taken from a study of T cell changes during pregnancy in multiple sclerosis. Germline V gene lookup returns CDR1 SGHDT and CDR2 YYEEEE. The CDR3 loop spans 13 amino acids. Trimming removed 4 bases from V and 6 bases from J; junction bases left unmatched: 3. Sequenced here: CD4+ T cells from peripheral blood mononuclear cells, sampled after pregnancy. This rearrangement joins TRBV5-6 to TRBJ2-1, with TRBD2 matching 8 bases. The source is a female donor with multiple sclerosis, enrolled in a pregnancy study. The DNA for the CDR3 is TGTGCCAGCAGCGGACTAGCCGGCAATGAGCAGTTCTTC. Translation gives CASSGLAGNEQFF.